This TCR beta chain was identified in a study of CD8+CD57+ T cells in acquired aplastic anemia. Across the whole study: Sorted cells (CD4+ and CD8+) yielded DNA amounts that averaged approximately 2.9 ug. Study observations and caveats: Levels of CD8+ Simpson's diversity were not significantly distinct in patients versus controls. Both patients and controls carried the same twenty-nine CD8+ CDR3 sequences.

Genomic DNA constituted the template upon which TCR beta VDJ and CDR3 profiling was performed. Via MiXCR, TCRdb re-called the reads, giving one row per CDR3 protein. This table has 190,000 or so distinct CDR3 sequences, around 48% appearing once. In patients chosen for sequencing, flow cytometry had shown CD8+CD57+ cell expansion. This clonotype has a count of ten or more. What it binds is not known. The sequence was obtained from a human donor with aplastic anemia. Sequences were obtained from sorted CD4+, CD8+, or CD8+CD57+ T cells (not recorded which) from PBMCs.

The CDR3 spells CASRNSGANVLTF. The CDR3 DNA reads TGTGCCAGCAGAAACTCTGGGGCCAACGTCCTGACTTTC. V gene TRBV12-3 or TRBV12-4 combines with J gene TRBJ2-6; D gene uncertain. Trimming pared 6 bases from V and 0 bases from J, leaving 3 bases between. The CDR3 is 13 residues long.